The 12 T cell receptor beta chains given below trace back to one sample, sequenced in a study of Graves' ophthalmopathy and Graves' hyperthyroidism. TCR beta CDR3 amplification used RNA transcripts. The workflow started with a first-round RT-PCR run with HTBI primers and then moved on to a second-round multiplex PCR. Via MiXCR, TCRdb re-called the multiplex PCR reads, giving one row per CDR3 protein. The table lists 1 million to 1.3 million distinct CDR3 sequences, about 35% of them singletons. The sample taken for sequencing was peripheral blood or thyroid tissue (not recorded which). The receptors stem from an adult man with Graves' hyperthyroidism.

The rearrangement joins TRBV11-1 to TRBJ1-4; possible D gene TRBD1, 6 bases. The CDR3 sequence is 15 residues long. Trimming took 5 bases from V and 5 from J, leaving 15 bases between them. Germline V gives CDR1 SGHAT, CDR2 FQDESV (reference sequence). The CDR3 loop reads CASSVSSGGNEKLFF. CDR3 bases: TGTGCCAGCAGCGTGTCCAGTGGGGGCAATGAAAAACTGTTTTTT.

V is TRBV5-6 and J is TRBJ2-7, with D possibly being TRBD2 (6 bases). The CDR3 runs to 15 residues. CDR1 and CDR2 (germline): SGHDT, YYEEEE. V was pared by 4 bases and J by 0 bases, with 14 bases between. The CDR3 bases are TGTGCCAGCAGCCCCTCTAGCGCTAGCTCCTACGAGCAGTACTTC. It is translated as CASSPSSASSYEQYF.

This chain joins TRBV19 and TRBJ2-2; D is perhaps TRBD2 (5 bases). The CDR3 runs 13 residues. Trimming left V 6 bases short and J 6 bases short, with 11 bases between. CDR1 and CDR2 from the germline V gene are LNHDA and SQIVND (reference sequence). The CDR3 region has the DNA TGTGCCAGTAGCCAGACTACGGCCGGGGAGCTGTTTTTT. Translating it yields CASSQTTAGELFF.

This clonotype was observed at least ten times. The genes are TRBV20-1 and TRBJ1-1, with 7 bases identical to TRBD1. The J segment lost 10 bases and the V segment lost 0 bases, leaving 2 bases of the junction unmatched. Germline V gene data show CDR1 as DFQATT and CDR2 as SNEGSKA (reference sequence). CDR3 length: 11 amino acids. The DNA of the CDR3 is TGCAGTGCTAGAGATCGACAGGGAGCTTTCTTT. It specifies CSARDRQGAFF.

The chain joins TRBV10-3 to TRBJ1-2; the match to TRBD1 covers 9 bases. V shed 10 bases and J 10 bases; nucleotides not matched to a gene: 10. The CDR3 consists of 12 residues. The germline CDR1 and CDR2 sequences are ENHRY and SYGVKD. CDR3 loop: CATWGQGQAYTF. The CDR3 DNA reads TGTGCCACCTGGGGACAGGGCCAAGCCTACACCTTC.

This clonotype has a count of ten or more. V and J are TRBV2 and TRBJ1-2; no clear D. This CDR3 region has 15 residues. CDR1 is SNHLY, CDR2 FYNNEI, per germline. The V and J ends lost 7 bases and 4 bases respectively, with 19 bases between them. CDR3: CASTTDSLQSYGYTF. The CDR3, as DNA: TGTGCCAGCACGACCGACTCTCTTCAAAGCTATGGCTACACCTTC.

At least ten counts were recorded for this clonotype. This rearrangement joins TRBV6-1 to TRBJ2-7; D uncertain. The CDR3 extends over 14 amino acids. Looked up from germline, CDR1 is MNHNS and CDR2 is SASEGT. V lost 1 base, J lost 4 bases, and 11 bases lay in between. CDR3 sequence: CASSEGGTLYEQYF. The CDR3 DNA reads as TGTGCCAGCAGTGAAGGGGGTACACTGTACGAGCAGTACTTC.

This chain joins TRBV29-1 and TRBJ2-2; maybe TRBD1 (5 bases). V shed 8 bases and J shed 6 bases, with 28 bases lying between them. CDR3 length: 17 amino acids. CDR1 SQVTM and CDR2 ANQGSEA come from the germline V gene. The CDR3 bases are TGCAGCTTCTCCGGCCCGTTGTACCAAGGCAGGGCCGGGGAGCTGTTTTTT. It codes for CSFSGPLYQGRAGELFF.

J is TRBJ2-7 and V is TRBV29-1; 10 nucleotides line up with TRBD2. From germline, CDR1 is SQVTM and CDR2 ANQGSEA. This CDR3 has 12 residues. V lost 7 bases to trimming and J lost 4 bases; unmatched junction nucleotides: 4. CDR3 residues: CSAPGLAYEQYF. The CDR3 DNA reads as TGCAGCGCCCCGGGACTAGCGTACGAGCAGTACTTC.

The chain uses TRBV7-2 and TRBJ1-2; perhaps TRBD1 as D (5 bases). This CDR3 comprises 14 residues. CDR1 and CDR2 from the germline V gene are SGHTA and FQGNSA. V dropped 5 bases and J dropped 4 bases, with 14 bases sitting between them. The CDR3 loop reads CASSQEYGGYGYTF. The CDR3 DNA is TGTGCCAGCAGCCAAGAATACGGGGGCTATGGCTACACCTTC. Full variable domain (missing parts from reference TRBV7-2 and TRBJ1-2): GAGVSQSPSNKVTEKGKDVELRCDPISGHTALYWYRQSLGQGLEFLIYFQGNSAPDKSGLPSDRFSAERTGGSVSTLTIQRTQQEDSAVYLCASSQEYGGYGYTFGSGTRLTVV.

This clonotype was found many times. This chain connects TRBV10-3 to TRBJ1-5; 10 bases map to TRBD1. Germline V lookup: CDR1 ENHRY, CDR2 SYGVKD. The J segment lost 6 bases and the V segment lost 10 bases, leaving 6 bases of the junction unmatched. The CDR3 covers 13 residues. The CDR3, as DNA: TGTGCCACTTCGACAGGGGGCAGTCAGCCCCAGCATTTT. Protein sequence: CATSTGGSQPQHF.

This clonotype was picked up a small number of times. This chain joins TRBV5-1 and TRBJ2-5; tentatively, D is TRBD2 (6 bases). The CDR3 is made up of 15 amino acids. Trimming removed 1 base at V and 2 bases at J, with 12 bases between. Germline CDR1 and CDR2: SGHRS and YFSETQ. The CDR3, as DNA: TGCGCCAGCAGCTTGATGGCGCGGGGACAAGAGACCCAGTACTTC. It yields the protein CASSLMARGQETQYF.